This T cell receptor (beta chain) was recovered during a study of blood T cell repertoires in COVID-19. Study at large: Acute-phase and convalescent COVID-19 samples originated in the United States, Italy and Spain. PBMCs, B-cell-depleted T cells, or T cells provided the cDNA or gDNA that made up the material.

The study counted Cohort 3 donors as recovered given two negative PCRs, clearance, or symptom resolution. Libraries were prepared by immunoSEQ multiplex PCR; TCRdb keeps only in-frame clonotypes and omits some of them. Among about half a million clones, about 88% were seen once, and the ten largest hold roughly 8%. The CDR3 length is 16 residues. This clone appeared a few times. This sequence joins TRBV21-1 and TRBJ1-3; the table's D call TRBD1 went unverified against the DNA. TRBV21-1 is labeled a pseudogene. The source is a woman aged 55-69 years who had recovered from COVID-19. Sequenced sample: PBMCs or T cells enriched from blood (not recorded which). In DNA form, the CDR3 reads TGTGCCAGCAGCAAAGGTAGGACAATGGTTGGAAACACCATATATTTT. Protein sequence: CASSKGRTMVGNTIYF.